What follows are 21 T cell receptor beta chains derived from one specimen sequenced in a study of sequential checkpoint blockade in melanoma (dated by TCRdb to the late 2010s). In the paper's terms, the treatment or condition label means: randomized to nivolumab then ipilimumab (arm A) or the reverse (arm B). To prepare the library, the immunoSEQ multiplex PCR assay was applied. The source is immuneACCESS, and TCRdb retained only in-frame sequences with V and J called. Part of the clones is not carried over; for the studies checked, unresolved V genes explain less than half of this, and the remainder is unexplained. Counted in this sample were about 5,500 clones; around 53% of them appeared once. The ten largest clones capture about a sixth of the sample. The specimen comprised CD8+ T cells sorted from blood (inferred from file names), sampled from a patient given nivolumab and ipilimumab in sequence. The receptors derive from a human donor with melanoma.

J is TRBJ2-7 and V is TRBV27, with 7 bases lining up with TRBD1. The CDR3 extends over 14 amino acids. V lost 6 bases, J lost 0 bases, and 5 bases stayed unmatched. Germline loops: CDR1 MNHEY, CDR2 SMNVEV (reference sequence). CDR3 sequence: CASRTGASSYEQYF. CDR3 sequence (DNA): TGTGCCAGCAGAACAGGGGCGAGCTCCTACGAGCAGTACTTC.

The V gene is TRBV6-6, the J gene TRBJ1-2, with 8 bases identical to TRBD1. The V gene end was trimmed by 2 bases and the J gene end by 7 bases; junction bases not matched to a gene: 12. CDR1 and CDR2 (germline): MNHNY, SVGAGI (reference sequence). The CDR3 covers 16 residues. In nucleotides, the CDR3 is TGTGCCAGCAGTTACAGGGGACAGGCCGACCCCCTTGGCTACACCTTC. This translates into CASSYRGQADPLGYTF.

The rearrangement uses TRBV15 and TRBJ2-1, with D perhaps matching TRBD1 (5 bases). Looked up from germline, CDR1 is LNHNV and CDR2 is YYDKDF (reference sequence). The CDR3 loop spans 15 amino acids. V shed 0 bases and J shed 8 bases, with 14 bases lying between them. CDR3 loop: CATSRDGAGNDEQFF. CDR3 nucleotides: TGTGCCACCAGCAGAGATGGGGCAGGGAATGATGAGCAGTTCTTC.

Here the CDR3 DNA reads TGTGCCAGCAGTAGTCTTGAGCGGAGGGTCTCCTACAATGAGCAGTTCTTC. This sequence encodes CASSSLERRVSYNEQFF. This chain links TRBV2 with TRBJ2-1; the D gene is possibly TRBD2 (6 bases). V dropped 5 bases and J dropped 0 bases, with 17 bases sitting between them. This CDR3 comprises 17 residues. Per the germline V gene, CDR1 is SNHLY and CDR2 is FYNNEI.

This clone was seen a handful of times. The rearrangement joins TRBV2 to TRBJ1-5; D remains unclear. CDR3 length equals 13 residues. Trimming took off 1 base at V and 7 bases at J, with 8 bases between the two ends. Germline loops: CDR1 SNHLY, CDR2 FYNNEI. CDR3 protein: CASSEEAGQPQHF. The CDR3 nucleotides read TGTGCCAGCAGTGAAGAGGCGGGACAGCCCCAGCATTTT.

The chain uses TRBV27 and TRBJ2-3; perhaps TRBD2 as D (5 bases). V was cut by 6 bases and J by 4 bases, with 14 bases left in between. The germline CDR1 and CDR2 sequences are MNHEY and SMNVEV (reference sequence). CDR3 length: 14 residues. CDR3 DNA: TGTGCCAGCAGCCTAACTAGTACCGCAGATACGCAGTATTTT. It specifies CASSLTSTADTQYF.

This rearrangement joins TRBV5-1 to TRBJ2-5, with a tentative D call TRBD2 (5 bases). The closer fit of TRBJ2-7 to the DNA end suggests the J call may be wrong. The CDR3 totals 12 residues. CDR1 and CDR2 (germline): SGHRS, YFSETQ. This CDR3 is CASSLAGNEQYF. The CDR3 DNA is TGCGCCAGCAGCTTGGCGGGGAACGAGCAGTACTTC.

The chain combines TRBV7-9 with TRBJ1-2; tentative D call: TRBD1 (6 bases). This CDR3 contains 15 residues. Germline CDR1 reads SEHNR; CDR2 reads FQNEAQ (reference sequence). Trimming stripped 4 bases from V and 6 bases from J, with 18 bases between. The CDR3 DNA reads TGTGCCAGCAGCTCGGGAGGGGGGACTCCGAATGGCTACACCTTC. Translated: CASSSGGGTPNGYTF.

This chain uses TRBV6-5 with TRBJ1-2; 8 bases are shared with TRBD1. From germline, CDR1 is MNHEY and CDR2 SVGAGI. Trimming at V came to 2 bases and at J to 9 bases, leaving 8 bases not matched to a gene. This CDR3 contains 14 residues. CDR3 sequence (DNA): TGTGCCAGCAGTTACGTCACAGGGGGTTCGAGCTACACCTTC. Translating it yields CASSYVTGGSSYTF.

This clone has only one observation. The chain has TRBV7-9 and TRBJ1-1, with TRBD1 matching over 8 bases. Germline V gene data show CDR1 as SEHNR and CDR2 as FQNEAQ (reference sequence). The CDR3 length is 14 residues. V was pared by 5 bases and J by 7 bases, with 9 bases of the junction left unmatched. The CDR3 nucleotides read TGTGCCAGCAGCCCTCCCCCGGACAGGGATGAAGCTTTCTTT. This translates into CASSPPPDRDEAFF.

V is TRBV4-1 and J is TRBJ2-3; 8 nucleotides line up with TRBD2. Unmatched junction bases numbered 3, after V lost 1 base and J lost 0 bases. The CDR3 runs to 16 residues. Germline loops: CDR1 MGHRA, CDR2 YSYEKL. The CDR3 DNA follows: TGCGCCAGCAGCCAAGGCAGGACTAGCAGCACAGATACGCAGTATTTT. Translating gives CASSQGRTSSTDTQYF.

By frequency in the sample, this clone is medium-sized. The genes are TRBV7-2 and TRBJ1-2; D remains ambiguous. Trimming stripped 1 base from V and 7 bases from J, with 16 bases between. The CDR3 extends over 15 amino acids. The germline gives CDR1 SGHTA, CDR2 FQGNSA. Written as DNA, the CDR3 is TGTGCCAGCAGCTTAGATAGTATGGCAGGTAGTGGCTACACCTTC. Amino acid sequence: CASSLDSMAGSGYTF.

This clone was picked up one time. The rearrangement links TRBV6-5 to TRBJ2-7; 10 bases align to TRBD1. Germline lookup yields CDR1 MNHEY and CDR2 SVGAGI. V lost 7 bases to trimming and J lost 6 bases; unmatched junction nucleotides: 9. This CDR3 is built from 14 residues. The CDR3 here is CASNPGTGVREQYF. CDR3 sequence (DNA): TGTGCCAGCAATCCCGGGACAGGGGTCCGCGAGCAGTACTTC.

V gene TRBV6-5 combines with J gene TRBJ1-4; D is ambiguous. From germline, CDR1 is MNHEY and CDR2 SVGAGI. The CDR3 is 13 amino acids. V lost 3 bases to trimming and J lost 0 bases, with 2 bases between them. CDR3 DNA sequence: TGTGCCAGCAGTTATACAACTAATGAAAAACTGTTTTTT. Translation: CASSYTTNEKLFF.

The V gene is TRBV7-8, the J gene TRBJ2-5; 9 bases fit TRBD1. This CDR3 comprises 15 residues. V trimming: 5 bases; J trimming: 5 bases; junction bases outside the gene matches: 9. The germline CDR1 and CDR2 sequences are SGHVS and FQNEAQ. CDR3 sequence: CASSPPGTGYETQYF. CDR3 DNA sequence: TGTGCCAGCAGCCCACCCGGGACAGGGTACGAGACCCAGTACTTC.

This clone is medium-sized (0.01 to 0.1%). At the DNA level, this CDR3 is encoded by other sequences in the same sample as well. The J gene is TRBJ2-5, the V gene TRBV4-3; TRBD2 matches 9 bases. Germline V gene lookup returns CDR1 LGHNA and CDR2 YSLEER. This CDR3 comprises 16 residues. V trimming: 0 bases; J trimming: 2 bases; junction bases outside the gene matches: 4. The CDR3 reads CASSQDSRGGQETQYF. In DNA form, the CDR3 reads TGCGCCAGCAGCCAAGATTCGCGGGGGGGGCAAGAGACCCAGTACTTC.

This chain uses TRBV25-1 with TRBJ2-5; 7 bases are a match to TRBD1. The CDR3 is 15 residues long. Germline CDR1 and CDR2: MGHDK and SYGVNS. Trimming removed 5 bases from V and 1 base from J; junction bases left unmatched: 7. CDR3 coding DNA: TGTGCCAGCAGTCGCGGACAGGACCCCCAAGAGACCCAGTACTTC. Translating gives CASSRGQDPQETQYF.

This clone came up a few times. This chain uses TRBV7-9 with TRBJ2-3, with D perhaps TRBD2 (6 bases). The germline V gene encodes CDR1 SEHNR and CDR2 FQNEAQ (reference sequence). V was pared by 5 bases and J by 4 bases, with 10 bases between. The CDR3 totals 13 residues. The CDR3, as DNA: TGTGCCAGCAGCCCGACTAGTTCAGATACGCAGTATTTT. This codes for CASSPTSSDTQYF. The full variable domain, its missing parts supplied by reference TRBV7-9 and TRBJ2-3, is DTGVSQNPRHKITKRGQNVTFRCDPISEHNRLYWYRQTLGQGPEFLTYFQNEAQLEKSRLLSDRFSAERPKGSFSTLEIQRTEQGDSAMYLCASSPTSSDTQYFGPGTRLTVL.

This chain joins TRBV19 and TRBJ2-7; possibly TRBD1 for D (7 bases). V was pared by 3 bases and J by 2 bases, with 11 bases between. In germline, CDR1 is LNHDA, CDR2 SQIVND (reference sequence). The CDR3 totals 14 residues. Here the CDR3 DNA reads TGTGCCAGTAGTATTGGCAGGGGGGCCTACGAGCAGTACTTC. It specifies CASSIGRGAYEQYF. Drawing the rest from reference TRBV19 and TRBJ2-7, the complete variable domain is DGGITQSPKYLFRKEGQNVTLSCEQNLNHDAMYWYRQDPGQGLRLIYYSQIVNDFQKGDIAEGYSVSREKKESFPLTVTSAQKNPTAFYLCASSIGRGAYEQYFGPGTRLTVT.

Regarding this clone: A read error is the likely source, as a far larger clone sits one nucleotide away. The identical CDR3 is also encoded by other nucleotide sequences in the sample. This rearrangement joins TRBV5-4 to TRBJ2-7; D is perhaps TRBD1 (6 bases). CDR1 SGHNT and CDR2 YYREEE come from the germline V gene (reference sequence). This CDR3 has 14 residues. V was shortened by 1 base and J by 2 bases, with 10 bases between the two germline ends. In DNA form, the CDR3 reads TGTGCCAGCAGCTTGTTTCAGGGGCCCTACGAGCAGTACTTC. It codes for CASSLFQGPYEQYF.

The V gene is TRBV30, the J gene TRBJ1-2; D is undetermined. The CDR3 length is 11 residues. V was clipped by 0 bases and J by 6 bases, with 5 bases between them. Germline V gives CDR1 GTSNPN, CDR2 SVGIG (reference sequence). The DNA of the CDR3 is TGTGCCTGGAGTGTCGGGGATGGCTACACCTTC. Encoded protein: CAWSVGDGYTF.